The source of this T cell receptor beta chain is a study of beta chain features in type 1 diabetes. Points from the study as a whole: People with Type 1 diabetes carried modestly yet significantly shorter TCRB CDR3s in all four CD4+ subsets. It was not settled here whether HLA type affects TCRB rearrangement.

cDNA synthesis used the whole RNA isolate, giving expressed TCRB sequences. An average of about 3.57 million reads was obtained for naive, central memory and regulatory T cell samples. Clones were read by immunoSEQ multiplex PCR, and TCRdb kept only the in-frame ones, dropping some. Here the sample spans a few hundred thousand clones, roughly 9.8% being singletons. Sorting with CD45RO/CCR7/CD25/CD127/CD95/CD27 yielded naive, central memory, regulatory and stem-like memory CD4+ cells. The CDR3 has 11 residues. V was clipped by 5 bases and J by 6 bases, with 7 bases between them. Germline-derived CDR1 and CDR2 are SNHLY and FYNNEI. Comment on this clone: Its antigen is still unknown.

The clonotype comes from a man aged 30 to 45 with type 1 diabetes. V and J are TRBV2 and TRBJ1-1; D is uncertain. The sample was central memory CD4+ T cells from blood. The DNA for the CDR3 is TGTGCCAGCAGTTTCACGGCTGAAGCTTTCTTT. Residues: CASSFTAEAFF.